These 32 T cell receptor beta chains came from one sample sequenced in a study of blood T cell repertoires in COVID-19. Only in-frame clones appear in the TCRdb table, and some are missing; sequencing was by immunoSEQ multiplex PCR. Counted here are some 82,000 clones, over 70% occurring once; the ten biggest clones make up around two fifths. The specimen sequenced was peripheral blood. The receptors were sampled from a man aged 80 or over with active or convalescent COVID-19.

V and J are TRBV5-6 and TRBJ2-2, with TRBD2 identical over 14 bases. The CDR3 has 16 amino acids. Germline trimming cut 4 bases from V and 7 bases from J; bases unmatched to any gene: 6. Germline V gene lookup returns CDR1 SGHDT and CDR2 YYEEEE. CDR3 in DNA: TGTGCCAGCAGCCCGGGACTAGCGGGAGTTGGCGGGGAGCTGTTTTTT. Encoded protein: CASSPGLAGVGGELFF.

This clone was seen once. The chain is built from TRBV19 and TRBJ2-1; 11 positions agree with TRBD2. This CDR3 is 16 amino acids long. V lost 2 bases to trimming and J lost 8 bases; unmatched junction nucleotides: 8. Germline V gene data show CDR1 as LNHDA and CDR2 as SQIVND (reference sequence). The CDR3 bases are TGTGCCAGTAGTATAATTAGCGGGAGGGCCGAAGATGAGCAGTTCTTC. Translating it yields CASSIISGRAEDEQFF.

This clone was observed a few times. The chain links TRBV30 to TRBJ2-7; 9 positions agree with TRBD2. V dropped 3 bases and J dropped 5; count of bases not matched to a gene: 11. This CDR3 comprises 15 residues. Germline V gene sequence: CDR1 GTSNPN, CDR2 SVGIG (reference sequence). The DNA of the CDR3 is TGTGCCTGGAGGGAAAAGGGCGGACTAGCGCACGAGCAGTACTTC. This translates into CAWREKGGLAHEQYF.

The chain uses TRBV30 and TRBJ2-3; 9 bases match TRBD2. CDR1 and CDR2 (germline): GTSNPN, SVGIG (reference sequence). V lost 6 bases to trimming and J lost 6 bases; unmatched junction nucleotides: 7. The CDR3 is 13 amino acids. The CDR3 region has the DNA TGTGCCTGCTCGGCGGGAGGGGGTGATACGCAGTATTTT. This translates into CACSAGGGDTQYF.

This clone was observed a single time. In DNA form, the CDR3 reads TGTGCCAGTAGTATTTCGGCGTGGGCCAAAGGGGGAGAGACCCAGTACTTC. Amino acids: CASSISAWAKGGETQYF. V usage is TRBV19 and J usage is TRBJ2-5; weak D call: TRBD1 (6 bases). Germline assignment: CDR1 LNHDA and CDR2 SQIVND (reference sequence). The CDR3 is 17 residues long. Trimming took off 3 bases at V and 4 bases at J, with 21 bases between the two ends.

This sequence joins TRBV19 and TRBJ2-1; D possibly corresponds to TRBD1 (5 bases). The CDR3 has 11 amino acids. CDR1 LNHDA and CDR2 SQIVND come from the germline V gene (reference sequence). Trimming removed 10 bases at V and 7 bases at J, with 11 bases between. CDR3 loop: CATTKGNEQFF. CDR3 in DNA: TGTGCCACTACAAAGGGGAATGAGCAGTTCTTC.

V usage is TRBV6-4 and J usage is TRBJ2-2, with 7 positions matching TRBD2. The V gene's germline CDR1 is MRHNA and CDR2 SNTAGT. The CDR3 consists of 15 residues. V dropped 5 bases and J dropped 1; count of bases not matched to a gene: 4. Here the CDR3 reads CASSWREKNTGELFF. CDR3 bases: TGTGCCAGCAGTTGGCGGGAGAAGAACACCGGGGAGCTGTTTTTT.

This clone was observed a few times. The chain links TRBV5-6 to TRBJ1-2; D is ambiguous. V was shortened by 6 bases and J by 8 bases, with 20 bases between the two germline ends. This CDR3 has 14 residues. The germline V gene encodes CDR1 SGHDT and CDR2 YYEEEE. The CDR3 region has the DNA TGTGCCAGCACCCCCGACCCTACTATGCGCGGCTACACCTTC. It encodes CASTPDPTMRGYTF.

V usage is TRBV2 and J usage is TRBJ2-3; D remains ambiguous. Looked up from germline, CDR1 is SNHLY and CDR2 is FYNNEI. V was shortened by 2 bases and J by 0 bases, with 9 bases between the two germline ends. This CDR3 region has 15 residues. In nucleotides, the CDR3 is TGTGCCAGCAGTGAAATTGCGATTAGCACAGATACGCAGTATTTT. This sequence encodes CASSEIAISTDTQYF.

J is TRBJ1-1 and V is TRBV19, with TRBD1 matching over 7 bases. The CDR3 is 15 residues long. Germline loops: CDR1 LNHDA, CDR2 SQIVND (reference sequence). V shed 3 bases and J 1 base; nucleotides not matched to a gene: 5. CDR3 protein: CASSIRDRSNTEAFF. The CDR3 coding sequence is TGTGCCAGTAGTATCCGGGACAGATCGAACACTGAAGCTTTCTTT.

V usage is TRBV4-2 and J usage is TRBJ1-1; no clear D gene. The ends were cut back, 1 base at V and 1 base at J, with 7 bases in the middle. There are 14 residues in the CDR3. CDR1 is LGHNA and CDR2 is YNFKEQ in the germline V gene. The CDR3 DNA is TGTGCCAGCAGCCAAGGCCGGGGGAACACTGAAGCTTTCTTT. Translated, it gives CASSQGRGNTEAFF.

The chain couples TRBV13 to TRBJ1-1; 9 nucleotides agree with TRBD1. The germline gives CDR1 PRHDT, CDR2 FYEKMQ (reference sequence). The CDR3 has 16 amino acids. V lost 5 bases to trimming and J lost 1 base; unmatched junction nucleotides: 8. The CDR3 loop reads CASSVRTGARNTEAFF. CDR3 nucleotides: TGTGCCAGCAGCGTACGGACAGGGGCAAGGAACACTGAAGCTTTCTTT.

The chain carries TRBV19 and TRBJ2-1; 9 positions agree with TRBD2. This CDR3 contains 19 residues. J gave up 0 bases and V 6 bases, and 15 bases lay outside the gene matches. Germline CDR1 and CDR2: LNHDA and SQIVND (reference sequence). Here the CDR3 reads CASSPRSGRPQLSYNEQFF. CDR3 sequence (DNA): TGTGCCAGTAGCCCCCGGAGCGGGAGGCCCCAACTCTCCTACAATGAGCAGTTCTTC.

J is TRBJ2-5 and V is TRBV5-1; 14 positions match TRBD2. V dropped 0 bases and J dropped 4; count of bases not matched to a gene: 5. CDR1 and CDR2 from the germline V gene are SGHRS and YFSETQ. The CDR3 sequence is 17 residues long. The CDR3 sequence: CASSLAPGLAGGETQYF. Here the CDR3 DNA reads TGCGCCAGCAGCTTGGCCCCAGGACTAGCGGGAGGAGAGACCCAGTACTTC.

The chain employs TRBV11-2 and TRBJ1-1, with a tentative D call TRBD1 (5 bases). Trimming took 2 bases from V and 5 from J, leaving 9 bases between them. Germline-derived CDR1 and CDR2 are SGHAT and FQNNGV. There are 13 residues in the CDR3. DNA for the CDR3: TGTGCCAGCAGCTTAATTGGACAAACTGAAGCTTTCTTT. It is translated as CASSLIGQTEAFF.

The chain links TRBV28 to TRBJ1-2, with D maybe TRBD1 (5 bases). This CDR3 has 13 amino acids. Germline values: CDR1 MDHEN, CDR2 SYDVKM. Deletions cut 2 bases from V and 5 bases from J, with 9 bases between. CDR3: CASSLRQGYGYTF. The CDR3 DNA is TGTGCCAGCAGTTTACGGCAGGGATATGGCTACACCTTC.

The gene calls are TRBV18 and TRBJ1-5; D gene uncertain. The CDR3 is 15 amino acids. V was clipped by 2 bases and J by 6 bases, with 14 bases between them. Germline CDR1 and CDR2: KGHSH and LQKENI. CDR3 sequence reads: CASSPDPGEGQPQHF. CDR3 nucleotide sequence: TGTGCCAGCTCACCAGACCCCGGAGAGGGTCAGCCCCAGCATTTT.

The table lists this clone with a few counts. V usage is TRBV27 and J usage is TRBJ2-7; 7 bases match TRBD1. Trimming took 5 bases from V and 2 from J; bases not matched to a gene: 6. There are 14 residues in the CDR3. Germline CDR1 and CDR2: MNHEY and SMNVEV (reference sequence). In DNA form, the CDR3 reads TGTGCCAGCAGTGACCCCGGGACAGCCTACGAGCAGTACTTC. Protein sequence: CASSDPGTAYEQYF.

The CDR3 sequence: CASSYSLRVDNQPQHF. CDR3 nucleotides: TGTGCCAGCAGTTACTCGCTCAGGGTCGACAATCAGCCCCAGCATTTT. This chain joins TRBV6-2 or TRBV6-3 and TRBJ1-5, with D possibly being TRBD1 (5 bases). With 0 bases removed from V and 3 bases from J, the gap between germline ends came to 12 bases. The CDR3 covers 16 residues. Germline CDR1 is MNHEY and CDR2 is SVGEGT.

CDR3 in amino acids: CAVNQGRGEKLFF. In nucleotides, the CDR3 is TGTGCCGTCAACCAGGGTCGAGGTGAAAAACTGTTTTTT. The genes are TRBV19 and TRBJ1-4, with D possibly matching TRBD1 (5 bases). The CDR3 length is 13 residues. V lost 11 bases and J 7 bases, leaving 17 bases between the germline ends. CDR1 LNHDA and CDR2 SQIVND come from the germline V gene (reference sequence).

The rearrangement joins TRBV7-3 to TRBJ1-2; 9 bases are shared with TRBD1. The CDR3 is 14 residues long. In germline, CDR1 is SGHTA, CDR2 FQGTGA. V shed 5 bases, J shed 5 bases, and the junction held 6 bases outside the gene matches. This chain's CDR3 is CASSPGTGTYGYTF. DNA of the CDR3: TGTGCCAGCAGCCCTGGGACAGGGACTTATGGCTACACCTTC.

This chain connects TRBV7-3 to TRBJ1-2, with 7 nucleotides matching TRBD1. With 2 bases clipped from V and 7 bases from J, the junction kept 4 bases outside the gene matches. Germline V gives CDR1 SGHTA, CDR2 FQGTGA. The length of the CDR3 is 13 residues. The CDR3 protein is CASSLVQGSGYTF. CDR3 nucleotides: TGTGCCAGCAGCTTAGTACAGGGGAGTGGCTACACCTTC.

This clone was detected only a few times. The J gene is TRBJ2-2, the V gene TRBV10-3, with D uncertain. CDR1 and CDR2 from the germline V gene are ENHRY and SYGVKD. V lost 4 bases and J 2 bases, leaving 2 bases between the germline ends. This CDR3 contains 12 residues. The CDR3 DNA reads as TGTGCCATCAGTGTAAACACCGGGGAGCTGTTTTTT. Its protein product is CAISVNTGELFF.

This chain joins TRBV12-5 and TRBJ2-5; the match to TRBD1 covers 7 bases. Germline V gene data show CDR1 as LGHNT and CDR2 as FRNRAP. The junction had 7 bases not matched to a gene; V was cut back by 0 bases and J by 0 bases. The CDR3 is 17 residues long. The CDR3 region has the DNA TGTGCTAGTGGTTTGGTACTTGGACAGGTTAACCAAGAGACCCAGTACTTC. Its protein product is CASGLVLGQVNQETQYF.

V usage is TRBV9 and J usage is TRBJ2-4; TRBD1 aligns across 7 bases. Trimming cost V 4 bases and J 7 bases; bases outside gene matches: 11. The CDR3 totals 15 residues. The V gene's germline CDR1 is SGDLS and CDR2 YYNGEE. The CDR3 here is CASSPRGQGGNIQYF. The CDR3, as DNA: TGTGCCAGCAGCCCAAGGGGGCAGGGTGGGAACATTCAGTACTTC.

The rearrangement joins TRBV7-9 to TRBJ1-2; D not certain. The CDR3 has 13 amino acids. Per the germline V gene, CDR1 is SEHNR and CDR2 is FQNEAQ (reference sequence). Trimming stripped 5 bases from V and 4 bases from J, with 11 bases between. CDR3: CASSPGEFYGYTF. As DNA, the CDR3 is TGTGCCAGCAGCCCCGGTGAATTCTATGGCTACACCTTC. The entire variable domain, with the rest obtained from reference TRBV7-9 and TRBJ1-2, is as follows: DTGVSQNPRHKITKRGQNVTFRCDPISEHNRLYWYRQTLGQGPEFLTYFQNEAQLEKSRLLSDRFSAERPKGSFSTLEIQRTEQGDSAMYLCASSPGEFYGYTFGSGTRLTVV.

The J gene is TRBJ2-5, the V gene TRBV5-5, with a tentative D call TRBD2 (5 bases). This CDR3 has 14 residues. The V end was cut by 4 bases, the J end by 2 bases, with 12 bases between. Germline lookup yields CDR1 SGHKS and CDR2 YYEKEE (reference sequence). Here the CDR3 reads CASSPRGEQETQYF. CDR3 in DNA: TGTGCCAGCAGCCCCCGGGGAGAGCAAGAGACCCAGTACTTC. Variable domain in full (rest from reference TRBV5-5 and TRBJ2-5): DAGVTQSPTHLIKTRGQQVTLRCSPISGHKSVSWYQQVLGQGPQFIFQYYEKEERGRGNFPDRFSARQFPNYSSELNVNALLLGDSALYLCASSPRGEQETQYFGPGTRLLVL.

The chain uses TRBV11-2 and TRBJ1-2, with D perhaps matching TRBD1 (5 bases). The CDR3 contains 15 residues. Trimming removed 2 bases at V and 3 bases at J, with 13 bases between. Germline CDR1 and CDR2: SGHAT and FQNNGV. The CDR3 loop is CASSLRGYGDYGYTF. CDR3 nucleotides: TGTGCCAGCAGCTTACGGGGGTACGGAGACTATGGCTACACCTTC. The full variable domain, its missing parts supplied by reference TRBV11-2 and TRBJ1-2, is EAGVAQSPRYKIIEKRQSVAFWCNPISGHATLYWYQQILGQGPKLLIQFQNNGVVDDSQLPKDRFSAERLKGVDSTLKIQPAKLEDSAVYLCASSLRGYGDYGYTFGSGTRLTVV.

The CDR3 region has the DNA TGTGCCAGCAGAGCCGACAGGTCTGGGAATCAGCCCCAGCATTTT. Residues: CASRADRSGNQPQHF. J is TRBJ1-5 and V is TRBV2, with D perhaps TRBD1 (6 bases). There are 15 residues in the CDR3. The germline V gene has CDR1 SNHLY and CDR2 FYNNEI. The V and J ends lost 6 bases and 4 bases respectively, with 16 bases between them.

The V and J genes are TRBV5-4 and TRBJ1-1, with D uncertain. Germline V gene sequence: CDR1 SGHNT, CDR2 YYREEE (reference sequence). V lost 0 bases to trimming and J lost 5 bases, with 5 bases between them. CDR3 length equals 12 residues. The CDR3 nucleotides are TGTGCCAGCAGCTTGGGCAGGACTGAAGCTTTCTTT. Translation: CASSLGRTEAFF.

This clone has more than one count but fewer than ten. The V call is TRBV5-8, the J call TRBJ2-3; 11 bases are shared with TRBD2. Trimming took 0 bases from V and 0 from J; bases not matched to a gene: 0. CDR3 size: 16 residues. Germline V gene lookup returns CDR1 SGHTS and CDR2 YDEGEE. For the CDR3, the DNA is TGTGCCAGCAGCTTGGGACTAGCGGGAAGCACAGATACGCAGTATTTT. Residues: CASSLGLAGSTDTQYF.

V usage is TRBV3-1 (or the pseudogene TRBV3-2) and J usage is TRBJ2-7, with D tentatively TRBD2 (7 bases). Trimming cost V 0 bases and J 5 bases, with 17 bases left between them. The CDR3 extends over 16 amino acids. The germline CDR1 and CDR2 sequences are LGHDT and YNNKEL (reference sequence). CDR3 bases: TGTGCCAGCAGCCAAGATCTAGGGGGGGGGCATCACGAGCAGTACTTC. Amino acids: CASSQDLGGGHHEQYF.